This T cell receptor beta chain was retrieved from a study of immune evolution from preneoplasia to lung adenocarcinoma. Clones were read by immunoSEQ multiplex PCR, and TCRdb kept only the in-frame ones, dropping some. The sample holds some 6,100 clones; around 82% are singletons and the top ten take approximately 7%. General study points: KRAS-mutant nodules had the highest T cell clonality. Top clone frequencies peaked in normal lung, apparently declining through invasive adenocarcinoma.

With respect to this clone: Its antigen is undetermined.

The CDR3 is made up of 16 amino acids. Trimming stripped 2 bases from V and 4 bases from J, with 15 bases between. The germline V gene has CDR1 MNHEY and CDR2 SMNVEV (reference sequence). The receptor was derived from a donor at least 70 years old with lung adenocarcinoma. This chain connects TRBV27 to TRBJ2-1; D is ambiguous. The sequencing sample was made of FFPE lung adenocarcinoma in situ tissue. CDR3 nucleotide sequence: TGTGCCAGCAGTTTAGTTGTGTCCGCGAATTACAATGAGCAGTTCTTC. Amino acids: CASSLVVSANYNEQFF.